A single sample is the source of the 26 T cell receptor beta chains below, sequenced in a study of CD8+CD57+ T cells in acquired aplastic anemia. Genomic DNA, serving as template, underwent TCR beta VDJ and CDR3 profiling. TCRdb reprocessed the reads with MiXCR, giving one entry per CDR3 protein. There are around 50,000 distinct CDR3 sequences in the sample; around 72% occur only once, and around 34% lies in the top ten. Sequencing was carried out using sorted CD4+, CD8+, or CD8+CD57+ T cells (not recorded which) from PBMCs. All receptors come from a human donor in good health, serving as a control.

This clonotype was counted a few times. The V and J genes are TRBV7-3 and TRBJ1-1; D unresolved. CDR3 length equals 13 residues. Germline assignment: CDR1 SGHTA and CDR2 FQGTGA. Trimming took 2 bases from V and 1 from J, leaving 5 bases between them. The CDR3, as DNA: TGTGCCAGCAGCTTATGGGGGAACACTGAAGCTTTCTTT. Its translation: CASSLWGNTEAFF.

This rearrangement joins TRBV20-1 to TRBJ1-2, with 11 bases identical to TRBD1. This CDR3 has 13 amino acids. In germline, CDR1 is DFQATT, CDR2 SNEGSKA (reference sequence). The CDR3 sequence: CSPKWGQGVGYTF. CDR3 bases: TGCAGCCCCAAATGGGGACAGGGGGTGGGCTACACCTTC.

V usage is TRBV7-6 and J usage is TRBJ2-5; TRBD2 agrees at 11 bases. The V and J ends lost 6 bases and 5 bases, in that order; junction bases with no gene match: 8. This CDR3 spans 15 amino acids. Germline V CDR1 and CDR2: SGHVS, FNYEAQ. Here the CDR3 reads CASSPSGGSVETQYF. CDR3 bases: TGTGCCAGCAGTCCTAGCGGGGGGTCGGTGGAGACCCAGTACTTC.

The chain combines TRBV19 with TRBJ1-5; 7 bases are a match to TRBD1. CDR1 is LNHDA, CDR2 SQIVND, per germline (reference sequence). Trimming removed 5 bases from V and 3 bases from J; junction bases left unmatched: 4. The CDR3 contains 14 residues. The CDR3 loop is CASSPGQDNQPQHF. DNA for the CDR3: TGTGCCAGTAGTCCCGGACAGGACAATCAGCCCCAGCATTTT.

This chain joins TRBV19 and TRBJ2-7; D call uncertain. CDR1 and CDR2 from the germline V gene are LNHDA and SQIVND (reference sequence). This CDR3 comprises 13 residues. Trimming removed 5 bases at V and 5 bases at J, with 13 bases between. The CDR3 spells CASSLGQNHEQYF. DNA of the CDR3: TGTGCCAGTAGTCTCGGCCAGAACCACGAGCAGTACTTC.

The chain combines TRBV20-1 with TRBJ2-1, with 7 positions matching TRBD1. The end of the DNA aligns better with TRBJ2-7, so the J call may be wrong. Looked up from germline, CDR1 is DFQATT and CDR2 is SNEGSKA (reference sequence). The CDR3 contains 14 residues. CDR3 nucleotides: TGCAGTGCTACCGGAGCCAGGGGGAGTTACGAGCAGTACTTC. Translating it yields CSATGARGSYEQYF.

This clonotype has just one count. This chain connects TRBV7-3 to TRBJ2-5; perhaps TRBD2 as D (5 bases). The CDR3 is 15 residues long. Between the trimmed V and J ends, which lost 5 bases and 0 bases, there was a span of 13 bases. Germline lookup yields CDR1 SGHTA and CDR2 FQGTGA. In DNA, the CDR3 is TGTGCCAGCAGCCCCCATAGCGCTCACCAAGAGACCCAGTACTTC. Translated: CASSPHSAHQETQYF.

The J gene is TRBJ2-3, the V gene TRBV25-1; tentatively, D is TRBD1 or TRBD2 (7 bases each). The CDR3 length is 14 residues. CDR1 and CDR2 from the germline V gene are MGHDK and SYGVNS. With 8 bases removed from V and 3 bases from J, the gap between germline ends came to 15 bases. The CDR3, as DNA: TGTGCCAGCCGCAGGGGGGGGCAGACAGATACGCAGTATTTT. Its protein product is CASRRGGQTDTQYF.

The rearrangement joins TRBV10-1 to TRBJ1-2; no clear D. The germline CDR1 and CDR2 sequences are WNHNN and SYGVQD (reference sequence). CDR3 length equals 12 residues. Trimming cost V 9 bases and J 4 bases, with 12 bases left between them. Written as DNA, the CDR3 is TGCGCCAGAGCCAGGACCGCCTATGGCTACACCTTC. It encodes CARARTAYGYTF.

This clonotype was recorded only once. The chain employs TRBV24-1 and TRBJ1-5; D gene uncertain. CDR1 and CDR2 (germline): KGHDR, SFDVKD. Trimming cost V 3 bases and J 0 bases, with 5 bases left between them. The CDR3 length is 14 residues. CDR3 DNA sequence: TGTGCCACCAGTGATGGGGATAGCAATCAGCCCCAGCATTTT. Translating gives CATSDGDSNQPQHF.

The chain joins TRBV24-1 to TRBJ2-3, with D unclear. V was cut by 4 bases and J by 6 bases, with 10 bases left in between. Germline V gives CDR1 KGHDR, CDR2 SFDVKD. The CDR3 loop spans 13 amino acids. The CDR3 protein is CATSDPKWDTQYF. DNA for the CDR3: TGTGCCACCAGTGACCCGAAGTGGGATACGCAGTATTTT.

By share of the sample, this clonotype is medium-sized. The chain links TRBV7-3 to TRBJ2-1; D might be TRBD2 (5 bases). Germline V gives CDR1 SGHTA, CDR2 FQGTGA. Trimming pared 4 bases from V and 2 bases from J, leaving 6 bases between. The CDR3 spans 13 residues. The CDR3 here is CASSSGAYNEQFF. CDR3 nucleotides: TGTGCCAGCAGCTCCGGGGCCTACAATGAGCAGTTCTTC.

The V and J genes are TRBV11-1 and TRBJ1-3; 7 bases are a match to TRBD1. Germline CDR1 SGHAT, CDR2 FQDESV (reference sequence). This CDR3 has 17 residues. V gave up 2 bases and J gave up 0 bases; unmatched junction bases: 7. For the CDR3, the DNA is TGTGCCAGCAGCTTAAACAGGGGCACCAACTCTGGAAACACCATATATTTT. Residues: CASSLNRGTNSGNTIYF. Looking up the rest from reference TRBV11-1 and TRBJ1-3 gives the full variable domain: EAEVAQSPRYKITEKSQAVAFWCDPISGHATLYWYRQILGQGPELLVQFQDESVVDDSQLPKDRFSAERLKGVDSTLKIQPAELGDSAMYLCASSLNRGTNSGNTIYFGEGSWLTVV.

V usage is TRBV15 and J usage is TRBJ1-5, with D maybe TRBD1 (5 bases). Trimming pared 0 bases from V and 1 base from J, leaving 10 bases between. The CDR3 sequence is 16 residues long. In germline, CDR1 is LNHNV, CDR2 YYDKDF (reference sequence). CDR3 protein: CATSRDLAGSNQPQHF. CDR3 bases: TGTGCCACCAGCAGAGATCTTGCAGGGAGCAATCAGCCCCAGCATTTT. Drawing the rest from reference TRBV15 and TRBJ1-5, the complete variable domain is DAMVIQNPRYQVTQFGKPVTLSCSQTLNHNVMYWYQQKSSQAPKLLFHYYDKDFNNEADTPDNFQSRRPNTSFCFLDIRSPGLGDTAMYLCATSRDLAGSNQPQHFGDGTRLSIL.

CDR3 sequence (DNA): TGTGCCAGCAGCTTAGCGGCGGTTAACAATCAGCCCCAGCATTTT. Its translation: CASSLAAVNNQPQHF. This chain links TRBV7-2 with TRBJ1-5; no definite D call. V was cut by 0 bases and J by 3 bases, with 9 bases left in between. CDR3 size: 15 residues. The germline V gene encodes CDR1 SGHTA and CDR2 FQGNSA.

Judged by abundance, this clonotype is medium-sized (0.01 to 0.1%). CDR3: CASSSGLNTEAFF. The CDR3 DNA sequence: TGTGCCAGCAGCTCGGGACTGAACACTGAAGCTTTCTTT. This chain joins TRBV7-6 and TRBJ1-1; TRBD1 is a possible D gene (5 bases). The CDR3 is made up of 13 amino acids. Germline CDR1 and CDR2: SGHVS and FNYEAQ. V lost 4 bases, J lost 0 bases, and 6 bases lay in between.

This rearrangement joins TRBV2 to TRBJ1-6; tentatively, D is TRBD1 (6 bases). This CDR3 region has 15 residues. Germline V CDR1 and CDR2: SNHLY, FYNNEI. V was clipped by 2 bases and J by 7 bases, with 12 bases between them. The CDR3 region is CASSEMDRGNSPLHF. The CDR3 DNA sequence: TGTGCCAGCAGTGAAATGGACAGAGGAAATTCACCCCTCCACTTT.

As DNA, the CDR3 is TGTGCCAGCAGCGTAGACTTGGCACAAGAGACCCAGTACTTC. It specifies CASSVDLAQETQYF. V usage is TRBV9 and J usage is TRBJ2-5; D uncertain. Trimming took off 0 bases at V and 2 bases at J, with 8 bases between the two ends. Germline CDR1 SGDLS, CDR2 YYNGEE. This CDR3 is built from 14 residues.

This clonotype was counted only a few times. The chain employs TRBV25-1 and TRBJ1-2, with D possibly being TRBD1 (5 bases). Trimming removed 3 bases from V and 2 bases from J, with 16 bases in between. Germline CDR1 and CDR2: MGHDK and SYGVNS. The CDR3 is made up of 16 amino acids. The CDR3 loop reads CASSDYGWGKNYGYTF. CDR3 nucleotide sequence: TGTGCCAGCAGTGATTATGGATGGGGCAAGAACTATGGCTACACCTTC.

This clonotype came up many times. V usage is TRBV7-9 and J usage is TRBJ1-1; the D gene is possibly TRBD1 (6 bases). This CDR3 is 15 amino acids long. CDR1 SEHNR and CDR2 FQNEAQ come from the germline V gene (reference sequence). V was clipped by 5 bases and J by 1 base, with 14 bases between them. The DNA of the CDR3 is TGTGCCAGCAGCATTCCAGGGGTTGGGAACACTGAAGCTTTCTTT. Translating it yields CASSIPGVGNTEAFF.

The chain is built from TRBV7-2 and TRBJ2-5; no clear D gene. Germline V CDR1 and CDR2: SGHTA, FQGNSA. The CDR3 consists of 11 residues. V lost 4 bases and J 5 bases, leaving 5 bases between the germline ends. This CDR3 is CASSYRETQYF. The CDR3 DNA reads TGTGCCAGCAGCTACCGGGAGACCCAGTACTTC.

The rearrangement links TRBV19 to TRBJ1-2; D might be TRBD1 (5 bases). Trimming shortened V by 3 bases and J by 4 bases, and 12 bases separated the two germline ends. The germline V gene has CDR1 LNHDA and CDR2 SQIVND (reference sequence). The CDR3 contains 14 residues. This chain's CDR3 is CASSIAGPFYGYTF. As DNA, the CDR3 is TGTGCCAGTAGTATTGCGGGACCCTTCTATGGCTACACCTTC.

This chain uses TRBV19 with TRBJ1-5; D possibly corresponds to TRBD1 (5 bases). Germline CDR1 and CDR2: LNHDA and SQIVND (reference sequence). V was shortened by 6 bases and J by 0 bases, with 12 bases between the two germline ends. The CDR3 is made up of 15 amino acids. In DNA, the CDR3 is TGTGCCAGTAGCCCCCAGGGAGGTAGCAATCAGCCCCAGCATTTT. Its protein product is CASSPQGGSNQPQHF.

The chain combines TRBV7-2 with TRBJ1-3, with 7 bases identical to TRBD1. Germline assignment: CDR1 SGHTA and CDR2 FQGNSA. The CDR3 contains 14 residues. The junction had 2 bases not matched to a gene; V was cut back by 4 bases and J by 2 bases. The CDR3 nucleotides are TGTGCCAGCAGCTCAGGGACAGCTGGAAACACCATATATTTT. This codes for CASSSGTAGNTIYF.

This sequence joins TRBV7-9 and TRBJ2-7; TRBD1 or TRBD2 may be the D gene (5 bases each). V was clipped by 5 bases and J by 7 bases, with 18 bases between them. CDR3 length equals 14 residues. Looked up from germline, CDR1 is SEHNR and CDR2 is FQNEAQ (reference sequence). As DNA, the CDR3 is TGTGCCAGCAGCGCCATCGGGGCGACGGGAGAGCAGTACTTC. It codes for CASSAIGATGEQYF.

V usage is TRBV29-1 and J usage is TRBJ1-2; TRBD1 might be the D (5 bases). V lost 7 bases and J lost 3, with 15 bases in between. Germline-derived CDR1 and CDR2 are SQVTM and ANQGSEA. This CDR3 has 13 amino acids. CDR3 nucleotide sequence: TGCAGCGCGCCTGAGAGGGACGACTATGGCTACACCTTC. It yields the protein CSAPERDDYGYTF. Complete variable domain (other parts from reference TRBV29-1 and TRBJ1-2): SAVISQKPSRDICQRGTSLTIQCQVDSQVTMMFWYRQQPGQSLTLIATANQGSEATYESGFVIDKFPISRPNLTFSTLTVSNMSPEDSSIYLCSAPERDDYGYTFGSGTRLTVV.